The source of this T cell receptor (beta chain) is a study of CD8 T cells in ankylosing spondylitis. Quantitative molecular-barcoded 5'-RACE generated the TCR beta libraries. TCRdb itself ran the 5' RACE reads through MiXCR, one entry per CDR3 protein. This sample yields 100,000 to 150,000 distinct CDR3 sequences, of which over 15% are seen a single time; roughly 30% belongs to the top ten. CDR1 SQVTM and CDR2 ANQGSEA come from the germline V gene. The CDR3 is 12 residues long. Study results and caveats: The authors found the disease-linked clones to be CD8+ and relatively rare in peripheral blood. Seemingly characteristic of ankylosing spondylitis blood was a TCR beta motif consisting of about 8 highly homologous variants. Reportedly, significant enrichment of disease-linked clones occurred in matched ankylosing spondylitis synovial fluid. Prior literature has documented some motif variants in synovial fluid and blood from reactive arthritis.

Note on this clonotype: Its antigen is still unknown. An end of the junction does not agree with germline; a read error may underlie this.

Source material: blood, either unsorted or a sorted T cell fraction (not recorded which). The sequence derives from a male donor with ankylosing spondylitis. The genes are TRBV29-1 and TRBJ1-1, with TRBD1 matching over 10 bases. The CDR3 loop reads CSVAHFRDRGSF. CDR3 DNA: TGCAGCGTTGCCCATTTCCGGGACAGGGGATCTTTT.